This T cell receptor (beta chain) was captured in a study of beta chain features in type 1 diabetes. This clone was seen a handful of times. Its cognate antigen is unknown. The length of the CDR3 is 12 residues. Germline loops: CDR1 MNHNS, CDR2 SASEGT. V gave up 4 bases and J gave up 14 bases, with 12 bases separating them. Donors contributed one heparinised blood draw apiece, averaging about 100 mL. General study results and limits: Moderate yet significant TCRB CDR3 shortening was seen in Type 1 diabetes patients in all four CD4+ subsets. Healthy donors had naive, central memory and Treg TCRB repertoires that appeared less similar than those seen among patients. Reduced insertions and increased deletions marked VDJ junctions in type 1 diabetes patients.

All of the isolated RNA was reverse transcribed, so expressed TCRB transcripts were sequenced. Profiled with immunoSEQ multiplex PCR; TCRdb holds only in-frame clones, not every one. The sample lists 600,000 or so clones, about 14% seen once, with 0.035% to 0.04% in the top ten. The sample taken for sequencing was naive CD4+ T cells from blood. The chain joins TRBV6-1 to TRBJ1-6; D remains ambiguous. The sequence came from a young man with type 1 diabetes. CDR3 in DNA: TGTGCCAGCAGTGCGCCATTAGTCACCCTCCACTTT. The encoded protein is CASSAPLVTLHF.